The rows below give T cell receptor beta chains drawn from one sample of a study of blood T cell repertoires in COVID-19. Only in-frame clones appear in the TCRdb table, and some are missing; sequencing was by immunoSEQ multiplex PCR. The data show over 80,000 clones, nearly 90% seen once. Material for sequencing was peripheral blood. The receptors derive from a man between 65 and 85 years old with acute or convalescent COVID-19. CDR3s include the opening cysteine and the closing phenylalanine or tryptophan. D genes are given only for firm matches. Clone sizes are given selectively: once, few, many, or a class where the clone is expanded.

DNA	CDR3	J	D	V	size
TGTGCCAGCAGTTTCAACAGGGGAGCTAACTATGGCTACACCTTC	CASSFNRGANYGYTF	TRBJ1-2	TRBD1	TRBV6-6	.
TGTGCCAGCAGCCAAGGGGACTTCCGCAATGAGCAGTTCTTC	CASSQGDFRNEQFF	TRBJ2-1	.	TRBV14	.
TGTGCCAGCAGATCACAGGGGGGTGGCCATTCACCCCTCCACTTT	CASRSQGGGHSPLHF	TRBJ1-6	TRBD1	TRBV5-4	.
TGTGCCAGTAGTATAAACTCAGCAGCGGGAGATACGCAGTATTTT	CASSINSAAGDTQYF	TRBJ2-3	.	TRBV19	once
TGTGCCAGCAGCGAATCTACAGGGGGAGGCCAGCCCCAGCATTTT	CASSESTGGGQPQHF	TRBJ1-5	TRBD1	TRBV28	.
TGTGCCAGCAGCAAACGGGGGGGACTAAGCACAGATACGCAGTATTTT	CASSKRGGLSTDTQYF	TRBJ2-3	.	TRBV21-1	.
TGTGCCAGCAGCTTAAGAGGACAGGGGAATTCACCCCTCCACTTT	CASSLRGQGNSPLHF	TRBJ1-6	TRBD1	TRBV7-6	few
TGTGCCAGCAGCAAACTAGTGGACGGGGTTAATCAGCCCCAGCATTTT	CASSKLVDGVNQPQHF	TRBJ1-5	.	TRBV11-2	once
TGTGCCATCAGTGAAGCGGGAGGGCAGGAGCAGTACTTC	CAISEAGGQEQYF	TRBJ2-7	TRBD2	TRBV10-3	.
TGTGCCAGCAGTTTAGCGGGAGGACCCACCGGGGAGCTGTTTTTT	CASSLAGGPTGELFF	TRBJ2-2	TRBD2	TRBV25-1	.
TGCGCCAGCAGCCAACTGAGCGGACAGTTTGGCTACACCTTC	CASSQLSGQFGYTF	TRBJ1-2	.	TRBV4-1	.
TGCGCCAGCAGCCAAGGAGGGAACTCCTACGAGCAGTACTTC	CASSQGGNSYEQYF	TRBJ2-7	.	TRBV4-3	few
TGTGCCAGCAGCTACGGACACCGATCCTACGAGCAGTACTTC	CASSYGHRSYEQYF	TRBJ2-7	.	TRBV7-2	once
TGTGCCAGCAGTCCCCGACACGACTCAGGGGACAGGGGTTCACCCCTCCACTTT	CASSPRHDSGDRGSPLHF	TRBJ1-6	TRBD1	TRBV6-2/TRBV6-3	.
TGTGCCAGCAGAGTTGTGGTAGCGGGTCCCGGGGAGCTGTTTTTT	CASRVVVAGPGELFF	TRBJ2-2	TRBD2	TRBV5-8	.
TGTGCCAGCAGTTATTCTCTTGACTCGGCTGGCTACACCTTC	CASSYSLDSAGYTF	TRBJ1-2	.	TRBV6-2/TRBV6-3	.
TGTGCCAGCAGTTTATCCGGGGATCGGGGTGGCTACACCTTC	CASSLSGDRGGYTF	TRBJ1-2	.	TRBV28	.
TGTGCCAGCAGTTCTGGGTTGGCAGGGCAAGCTTTCTTT	CASSSGLAGQAFF	TRBJ1-1	.	TRBV6-5	.
TGTGCCAGCAGTACCCAGCAGGTCCGGGGTGAGCAGTTCTTC	CASSTQQVRGEQFF	TRBJ2-1	.	TRBV28	.
TGTGCCACCAGTGAGGGGGTAGCGGGATTGGACGAGCAGTACTTC	CATSEGVAGLDEQYF	TRBJ2-7	TRBD2	TRBV24-1	once
TGTGCCAGCAGGACGAACGGACAGGGCCAGCCCTACGAGCAGTACTTC	CASRTNGQGQPYEQYF	TRBJ2-7	TRBD1	TRBV27	.
TGTGCCAGCAGTAAACAGGGGATCTTAATGAACACTGAAGCTTTCTTT	CASSKQGILMNTEAFF	TRBJ1-1	TRBD1	TRBV25-1	.
TGTGCCACCAGCAGAGATCCGGGACAGGGCTACGAGCAGTACTTC	CATSRDPGQGYEQYF	TRBJ2-7	TRBD1	TRBV15	.
TGTGCCAGCAGCCCCGGACAGGGGGTAGGGGGCTACACCTTC	CASSPGQGVGGYTF	TRBJ1-2	TRBD1	TRBV6-5	.
TGCGCCAGCAGCCAAGGCGACAGAAACCAAGAGACCCAGTACTTC	CASSQGDRNQETQYF	TRBJ2-5	.	TRBV4-3	.